These T cell receptor beta chains were read from a single sample in a study of beta chain features in type 1 diabetes. Using immunoSEQ multiplex PCR, the repertoire was profiled, and TCRdb retains in-frame clones only, with some absent. This table holds 250,000 to 350,000 clones, 11% found once. Specimen: naive CD4+ T cells from blood. The receptor set was obtained from a woman aged 25 to 45 in good health. Both conserved end residues are part of each CDR3.

len: 14
v_gene: TRBV7-2
CDR3aa: CASSPRASYNEQFF

len: 17
v_gene: TRBV6-1
CDR3aa: CASSEPGLAGVKETQYF

len: 14
v_gene: TRBV5-6
CDR3aa: CASSTPPGADTQYF

len: 13
v_gene: TRBV9
CDR3aa: CASSVGGTNEQFF

len: 16
v_gene: TRBV28
CDR3aa: CASRGLAGASGETQYF

len: 16
v_gene: TRBV9
CDR3aa: CASSSRLGQRNTEAFF

len: 15
v_gene: TRBV23-1
CDR3aa: CASSQRRAQYNEQFF

len: 13
v_gene: TRBV18
CDR3aa: CASSTSRDQPQHF

len: 13
v_gene: TRBV30
CDR3aa: CAWGDNLGSEAFF

len: 16
v_gene: TRBV11-1
CDR3aa: CASSLATGRSTDTQYF

len: 13
v_gene: TRBV30
CDR3aa: CAWNLRGQQPQHF